The 26 T cell receptor beta chains below all came from one sample that was sequenced in a study of cytomegalovirus exposure and HLA in healthy donors. A multiplex PCR was run with 60 Vbeta primers and 13 Jbeta primers. Repertoires were generated with immunoSEQ multiplex PCR, while TCRdb's copy carries only in-frame clones and drops some. This repertoire shows about 150,000 clones, 65% to 80% found once; its top ten account for 3.1%. The sample was PBMCs. The receptors were sampled from a male donor in good health and CMV-seronegative.

The rearrangement uses TRBV28 and TRBJ1-5; 10 bases align to TRBD1. The junction had 4 bases not matched to a gene; V was cut back by 4 bases and J by 1 base. In germline, CDR1 is MDHEN, CDR2 SYDVKM. The CDR3 runs to 16 residues. The CDR3 spells CASSSWDRGSNQPQHF. CDR3 bases: TGTGCCAGCAGTTCGTGGGACAGGGGAAGCAATCAGCCCCAGCATTTT.

The chain carries TRBV7-9 and TRBJ1-6; a possible D gene is TRBD1 (5 bases). Trimming pared 2 bases from V and 5 bases from J, leaving 10 bases between. Germline CDR1 is SEHNR and CDR2 is FQNEAQ (reference sequence). The CDR3 covers 15 residues. Here the CDR3 DNA reads TGTGCCAGCAGCTTAAACGGGGGTAATAATTCACCCCTCCACTTT. Its protein product is CASSLNGGNNSPLHF.

The rearrangement joins TRBV19 to TRBJ1-5, with D perhaps TRBD1 (5 bases). The germline gives CDR1 LNHDA, CDR2 SQIVND (reference sequence). The CDR3 totals 13 residues. V was trimmed by 6 bases and J by 5 bases, leaving 11 bases between them. The CDR3 reads CASSLWGYQPQHF. In DNA form, the CDR3 reads TGTGCCAGTAGCCTATGGGGCTATCAGCCCCAGCATTTT.

This clone occurred once. The rearrangement joins TRBV6-6 to TRBJ2-5; TRBD1 matches 7 bases. CDR1 is MNHNY, CDR2 SVGAGI, per germline (reference sequence). The V gene end was trimmed by 7 bases and the J gene end by 2 bases; junction bases not matched to a gene: 10. This CDR3 is built from 15 residues. CDR3 amino acids: CASTADRWLQETQYF. CDR3 in DNA: TGTGCCAGCACCGCGGACAGGTGGTTGCAAGAGACCCAGTACTTC.

The V and J genes are TRBV7-2 and TRBJ1-1; 7 bases align to TRBD1. Germline V gene lookup returns CDR1 SGHTA and CDR2 FQGNSA. This CDR3 comprises 13 residues. V lost 5 bases to trimming and J lost 4 bases; unmatched junction nucleotides: 4. The CDR3 loop reads CASSDRVSTEAFF. The CDR3 coding sequence is TGTGCCAGCAGCGACAGGGTGAGCACTGAAGCTTTCTTT.

The CDR3 reads CASRRTGEAFF. In DNA form, the CDR3 reads TGTGCCAGTAGGCGGACAGGAGAAGCTTTCTTT. V is TRBV19 and J is TRBJ1-1; 7 bases line up with TRBD1. From germline, CDR1 is LNHDA and CDR2 SQIVND (reference sequence). The CDR3 has 11 amino acids. Trimming cost V 6 bases and J 8 bases; bases outside gene matches: 3.

The CDR3 region is CASRWTGGLNTEAFF. The CDR3 nucleotides read TGCGCCAGCAGGTGGACAGGGGGCCTGAACACTGAAGCTTTCTTT. The chain employs TRBV5-1 and TRBJ1-1, with TRBD1 matching 11 bases. J gave up 0 bases and V 5 bases, and 3 bases lay outside the gene matches. The length of the CDR3 is 15 residues. Germline values: CDR1 SGHRS, CDR2 YFSETQ.

The rearrangement joins TRBV2 to TRBJ2-1, with D possibly TRBD2 on 6 matching bases. The CDR3 consists of 15 residues. With 6 bases removed from V and 5 bases from J, the gap between germline ends came to 17 bases. CDR1 and CDR2 from the germline V gene are SNHLY and FYNNEI. CDR3 loop: CASRFGPRENNEQFF. CDR3 nucleotides: TGTGCCAGCAGGTTCGGGCCGCGGGAAAACAATGAGCAGTTCTTC.

The V gene is TRBV30, the J gene TRBJ1-5; D call uncertain. V was trimmed by 2 bases and J by 0 bases, leaving 14 bases between them. Germline-derived CDR1 and CDR2 are GTSNPN and SVGIG (reference sequence). The CDR3 runs 16 residues. The CDR3, as DNA: TGTGCCTGGAGTAACCCCCCAGGTTTTAGCAATCAGCCCCAGCATTTT. Protein sequence: CAWSNPPGFSNQPQHF. Variable domain in full (rest from reference TRBV30 and TRBJ1-5): SQTIHQWPATLVQPVGSPLSLECTVEGTSNPNLYWYRQAAGRGLQLLFYSVGIGQISSEVPQNLSASRPQDRQFILSSKKLLLSDSGFYLCAWSNPPGFSNQPQHFGDGTRLSIL.

The V and J genes are TRBV30 and TRBJ2-2, with D unresolved. Germline CDR1 is GTSNPN and CDR2 is SVGIG (reference sequence). V lost 5 bases and J 4 bases, leaving 14 bases between the germline ends. The CDR3 covers 14 residues. For the CDR3, the DNA is TGTGCCTGGTCGCGACGGGTGGGCACCGGGGAGCTGTTTTTT. It specifies CAWSRRVGTGELFF. Full variable domain (outside the CDR3, taken from reference TRBV30 and TRBJ2-2): SQTIHQWPATLVQPVGSPLSLECTVEGTSNPNLYWYRQAAGRGLQLLFYSVGIGQISSEVPQNLSASRPQDRQFILSSKKLLLSDSGFYLCAWSRRVGTGELFFGEGSRLTVL.

This clone was recorded a few times. The J gene is TRBJ2-5, the V gene TRBV5-6; 14 bases map to TRBD2. The CDR3 covers 17 residues. In germline, CDR1 is SGHDT, CDR2 YYEEEE. The ends lost 4 bases at V and 4 bases at J; junction bases unmatched: 9. CDR3 region: CASSPDRTSGRIETQYF. Here the CDR3 DNA reads TGTGCCAGCAGCCCTGATCGGACTAGCGGGAGGATAGAGACCCAGTACTTC.

The rearrangement joins TRBV4-2 to TRBJ2-1; a possible D gene is TRBD1 (6 bases). V was trimmed by 9 bases and J by 3 bases, leaving 21 bases between them. Germline V gene lookup returns CDR1 LGHNA and CDR2 YNFKEQ. The CDR3 runs to 16 residues. CDR3 sequence reads: CARSLPNRDHYNEQFF. The CDR3, as DNA: TGTGCCAGAAGCTTGCCTAACAGGGATCACTACAATGAGCAGTTCTTC.

This clone has only one observation. The chain links TRBV27 to TRBJ1-1; D not resolved. This CDR3 is 13 amino acids long. CDR1 and CDR2 from the germline V gene are MNHEY and SMNVEV (reference sequence). V dropped 6 bases and J dropped 4 bases, with 12 bases sitting between them. The CDR3 region is CASRTGVGTEAFF. Written as DNA, the CDR3 is TGTGCCAGCAGGACGGGAGTCGGCACTGAAGCTTTCTTT.

This clone was counted between two and nine times. This chain uses TRBV5-4 with TRBJ2-7; the D gene is possibly TRBD2 (6 bases). V lost 3 bases and J lost 5, with 18 bases in between. The germline V gene encodes CDR1 SGHNT and CDR2 YYREEE (reference sequence). This CDR3 is 15 amino acids long. The CDR3 spells CASSSRDSPHHEQYF. CDR3 coding DNA: TGTGCCAGCAGCTCCCGGGACTCCCCCCACCACGAGCAGTACTTC.

The CDR3 here is CAWKRDSTDTQYF. DNA of the CDR3: TGTGCCTGGAAGCGGGACAGCACAGATACGCAGTATTTT. V and J are TRBV30 and TRBJ2-3, with TRBD2 matching 7 bases. The CDR3 length is 13 residues. Trimming took 4 bases from V and 0 from J; bases not matched to a gene: 1. Germline lookup yields CDR1 GTSNPN and CDR2 SVGIG (reference sequence).

J is TRBJ2-2 and V is TRBV29-1, with unresolved D. CDR3 length equals 12 residues. In germline, CDR1 is SQVTM, CDR2 ANQGSEA. Trimming removed 4 bases at V and 4 bases at J, with 7 bases between. CDR3 sequence: CSVAQFTGELFF. In nucleotides, the CDR3 is TGCAGCGTTGCACAGTTCACCGGGGAGCTGTTTTTT.

This clone showed up just a few times. The CDR3, as DNA: TGTGCCAGCAGCAGCCGGGACAGGGGGCCCACTGAAGCTTTCTTT. Amino acid sequence: CASSSRDRGPTEAFF. The chain joins TRBV7-8 to TRBJ1-1; 12 bases agree with TRBD1. CDR1 is SGHVS and CDR2 is FQNEAQ in the germline V gene. The CDR3 is 15 residues long. V dropped 5 bases and J dropped 4; count of bases not matched to a gene: 5.

This clone was seen a few times. The chain links TRBV2 to TRBJ1-6; 10 bases agree with TRBD1. The CDR3 runs to 15 residues. CDR1 and CDR2 (germline): SNHLY, FYNNEI. After removal of 6 bases from V and 10 bases from J, the junction contained 9 bases not matched to a gene. CDR3 region: CASSASTGGISPLHF. The CDR3 nucleotides are TGTGCCAGCAGCGCTTCGACAGGGGGCATCTCACCCCTCCACTTT.

The J gene is TRBJ1-2, the V gene TRBV6-5, with 10 bases fitting TRBD1. This CDR3 is 16 amino acids long. CDR1 is MNHEY and CDR2 is SVGAGI in the germline V gene. The J segment lost 4 bases and the V segment lost 2 bases, leaving 7 bases of the junction unmatched. CDR3 coding DNA: TGTGCCAGCAGTTACCTTAGGACAGGGGGAAGCTATGGCTACACCTTC. This translates into CASSYLRTGGSYGYTF.

This clone was observed a handful of times. The V call is TRBV19, the J call TRBJ2-2; possibly TRBD1 for D (6 bases). This CDR3 is built from 15 residues. Trimming removed 1 base at V and 7 bases at J, with 13 bases between. The germline V gene has CDR1 LNHDA and CDR2 SQIVND (reference sequence). The DNA of the CDR3 is TGTGCCAGTAGTATAGCAGGGGTGAGAAACGGGGAGCTGTTTTTT. It translates to CASSIAGVRNGELFF.

This clone is a singleton in its sample. The chain uses TRBV14 and TRBJ2-1, with 11 bases lining up with TRBD2. In germline, CDR1 is SGHDN, CDR2 FVKESK. The CDR3 contains 19 residues. The junction had 19 bases not matched to a gene; V was cut back by 4 bases and J by 8 bases. CDR3 DNA: TGTGCCAGCAGCCCCAATCGACTAGCGGGACTTCCACGGGGTGATGAGCAGTTCTTC. It codes for CASSPNRLAGLPRGDEQFF.

The chain has TRBV15 and TRBJ1-1, with 12 bases matching TRBD1. Germline trimming cut 2 bases from V and 3 bases from J; bases unmatched to any gene: 10. Germline CDR1 and CDR2: LNHNV and YYDKDF (reference sequence). The CDR3 sequence is 18 residues long. CDR3 amino acids: CATSRNRDRGLADTEAFF. In DNA, the CDR3 is TGTGCCACCAGCAGAAACCGGGACAGGGGGCTAGCGGACACTGAAGCTTTCTTT.

V and J are TRBV6-4 and TRBJ2-3; 7 nucleotides agree with TRBD2. The CDR3 is 14 residues long. The J segment lost 1 base and the V segment lost 2 bases, leaving 0 bases of the junction unmatched. CDR1 is MRHNA and CDR2 is SNTAGT in the germline V gene. CDR3 bases: TGTGCCAGCAGTGACGGGGGGGGCACAGATACGCAGTATTTT. Translating gives CASSDGGGTDTQYF.

The V and J genes are TRBV13 and TRBJ2-5; 12 bases align to TRBD2. The CDR3 contains 16 residues. V shed 2 bases, J shed 5 bases, and the junction held 6 bases outside the gene matches. Germline V lookup: CDR1 PRHDT, CDR2 FYEKMQ (reference sequence). CDR3 sequence: CASSLRLAGVGETQYF. The CDR3 bases are TGTGCCAGCAGCTTACGACTAGCGGGGGTCGGGGAGACCCAGTACTTC.

This clone has more than one count but fewer than ten. CDR3 in amino acids: CAWGGQGVEETQYF. The CDR3 DNA follows: TGTGCCTGGGGGGGACAGGGGGTCGAAGAGACCCAGTACTTC. The chain joins TRBV30 to TRBJ2-5; 11 bases are shared with TRBD1. The CDR3 runs 14 residues. CDR1 is GTSNPN, CDR2 SVGIG, per germline (reference sequence). V dropped 5 bases and J dropped 3; count of bases not matched to a gene: 5. Using reference TRBV30 and TRBJ2-5 for the parts outside the CDR3, the full variable domain is SQTIHQWPATLVQPVGSPLSLECTVEGTSNPNLYWYRQAAGRGLQLLFYSVGIGQISSEVPQNLSASRPQDRQFILSSKKLLLSDSGFYLCAWGGQGVEETQYFGPGTRLLVL.

V gene TRBV4-1 combines with J gene TRBJ2-1, with 9 bases aligning to TRBD1. Germline loops: CDR1 MGHRA, CDR2 YSYEKL. The CDR3 runs 17 residues. V trimming: 0 bases; J trimming: 4 bases; junction bases outside the gene matches: 7. CDR3 protein: CASSQDEAGTGYNEQFF. The CDR3 nucleotides are TGCGCCAGCAGCCAAGATGAGGCCGGGACAGGGTACAATGAGCAGTTCTTC.